A single sample is the source of the 24 T cell receptor beta chains below, sequenced in a study of blood T cell repertoires in COVID-19. Using immunoSEQ multiplex PCR, the repertoire was profiled, and TCRdb retains in-frame clones only, with some absent. The table lists 150,000 to 180,000 clones, about 85% of them singletons. Sample: peripheral blood. These receptors were collected from a man in his fifties or sixties with COVID-19, enrolled during active disease.

V is TRBV19 and J is TRBJ1-1; TRBD1 matches at 9 bases. V was clipped by 5 bases and J by 10 bases; unmatched bases: 8. Germline V gene sequence: CDR1 LNHDA, CDR2 SQIVND (reference sequence). The CDR3 has 13 amino acids. CDR3 sequence: CASSAGDRVRAFF. The CDR3 coding sequence is TGTGCCAGTAGTGCCGGGGACAGGGTGAGAGCTTTCTTT.

The J gene is TRBJ2-7, the V gene TRBV5-4, with D possibly matching TRBD2 (6 bases). Trimming pared 3 bases from V and 1 base from J, leaving 11 bases between. Per the germline V gene, CDR1 is SGHNT and CDR2 is YYREEE (reference sequence). The CDR3 totals 14 residues. CDR3 nucleotide sequence: TGTGCCAGCAGCTCTCGGGGGAGGTCCTACGAGCAGTACTTC. This gives the protein CASSSRGRSYEQYF.

J is TRBJ2-2 and V is TRBV27; 10 positions agree with TRBD2. Trimming cost V 2 bases and J 4 bases; bases outside gene matches: 4. Germline V gene data show CDR1 as MNHEY and CDR2 as SMNVEV (reference sequence). This CDR3 is built from 16 residues. The CDR3 coding sequence is TGTGCCAGCAGTTTAAGGCTAGCGGGAGTCACCGGGGAGCTGTTTTTT. It is translated as CASSLRLAGVTGELFF.

This chain joins TRBV6-5 and TRBJ1-4, with 10 bases matching TRBD1. This CDR3 contains 14 residues. The trim removed 8 bases at V and 10 bases at J, leaving 10 bases unmatched. Germline V gene data show CDR1 as MNHEY and CDR2 as SVGAGI. The CDR3 reads CASSIRDRGGKLFF. CDR3 bases: TGTGCCAGCTCTATCCGGGACAGGGGCGGAAAACTGTTTTTT.

This rearrangement joins TRBV7-2 to TRBJ1-1; 9 nucleotides agree with TRBD1. CDR3 length equals 17 residues. V gave up 1 base and J gave up 1 base; unmatched junction bases: 7. Germline V gene sequence: CDR1 SGHTA, CDR2 FQGNSA. CDR3 amino acids: CASSLGQGGLRNTEAFF. CDR3 bases: TGTGCCAGCAGCTTAGGACAGGGGGGCCTACGGAACACTGAAGCTTTCTTT.

V is TRBV2 and J is TRBJ2-3; TRBD1 agrees at 7 bases. The CDR3 loop spans 14 amino acids. CDR1 and CDR2 from the germline V gene are SNHLY and FYNNEI. J was trimmed by 1 base and V by 6 bases; bases with no gene match: 4. The CDR3 is CASRGDSRTDTQYF. CDR3 coding DNA: TGTGCCAGCAGGGGGGACAGCCGCACAGATACGCAGTATTTT.

About this clone: Other DNA sequences from this sample encode an identical CDR3 as well. V gene TRBV5-4 combines with J gene TRBJ2-7; D may be TRBD2 (5 bases). The germline V gene encodes CDR1 SGHNT and CDR2 YYREEE (reference sequence). Trimming removed 0 bases at V and 4 bases at J, with 8 bases between. The CDR3 covers 13 residues. CDR3 in amino acids: CASSLGTGYEQYF. The CDR3 DNA reads as TGTGCCAGCAGCTTGGGGACGGGATACGAGCAGTACTTC.

This sequence joins TRBV10-2 and TRBJ1-5, with D perhaps TRBD1 (6 bases). The CDR3 extends over 16 amino acids. Germline V gives CDR1 WSHSY, CDR2 SAAADI. V was pared by 6 bases and J by 1 base, with 16 bases between. CDR3 DNA: TGCGCCAGCAGCGACCCCCCAGGGACAAGCAATCAGCCCCAGCATTTT. It specifies CASSDPPGTSNQPQHF.

V gene TRBV7-3 combines with J gene TRBJ2-1, with 10 bases identical to TRBD2. Germline V gene sequence: CDR1 SGHTA, CDR2 FQGTGA. V was clipped by 2 bases and J by 7 bases; unmatched bases: 14. The CDR3 sequence is 18 residues long. The DNA for the CDR3 is TGTGCCAGCAGCTTACGTGCACTAGCGGGATGGGAGGGGAATGAGCAGTTCTTC. Protein sequence: CASSLRALAGWEGNEQFF.

The genes are TRBV5-6 and TRBJ2-7, with D tentatively TRBD1 (5 bases). This CDR3 region has 14 residues. The germline V gene has CDR1 SGHDT and CDR2 YYEEEE. Trimming took 4 bases from V and 7 from J, leaving 18 bases between them. The CDR3 sequence: CASSPQGFLGEQYF. Here the CDR3 DNA reads TGTGCCAGCAGCCCCCAGGGTTTTTTGGGAGAGCAGTACTTC.

This clone appeared once. This CDR3 is CASSEGASAGIWNQPQHF. The DNA of the CDR3 is TGTGCCAGCAGTGAAGGAGCCTCGGCAGGGATATGGAATCAGCCCCAGCATTTT. The gene calls are TRBV2 and TRBJ1-5, with a weak D call TRBD1 (5 bases). Looked up from germline, CDR1 is SNHLY and CDR2 is FYNNEI. The CDR3 totals 18 residues. V lost 1 base, J lost 4 bases, and 20 bases lay in between.

This chain uses TRBV6-1 with TRBJ2-3; D might be TRBD1 (5 bases). Germline V gives CDR1 MNHNS, CDR2 SASEGT. CDR3 length: 17 amino acids. V lost 4 bases to trimming and J lost 0 bases, with 17 bases between them. This CDR3 reads CASSGGGASPSTDTQYF. The CDR3 DNA is TGTGCCAGCAGTGGTGGTGGGGCCAGCCCTAGCACAGATACGCAGTATTTT.

The chain recombines TRBV7-9 with TRBJ1-3; D possibly corresponds to TRBD1 (5 bases). Between the trimmed V and J ends, which lost 5 bases and 3 bases, there was a span of 8 bases. The germline gives CDR1 SEHNR, CDR2 FQNEAQ (reference sequence). This CDR3 is built from 13 residues. In DNA, the CDR3 is TGTGCCAGCAGCCCGGACAATGGAAACACCATATATTTT. Amino acid sequence: CASSPDNGNTIYF.

Regarding this clone: This may stem from a read error, because a much larger clone lies one nucleotide away. The chain joins TRBV6-6 to TRBJ2-7, with TRBD1 identical over 7 bases. This CDR3 comprises 13 residues. The ends lost 5 bases at V and 0 bases at J; junction bases unmatched: 1. Germline CDR1 MNHNY, CDR2 SVGAGI (reference sequence). The CDR3 nucleotides read TGTGCCAGCAGTCGACAGGGCTCCTACGAGCAGTACTTC. Translated, it gives CASSRQGSYEQYF.

The genes are TRBV5-1 and TRBJ2-5, with 12 bases that match TRBD2. The CDR3 is 16 amino acids. Germline CDR1 is SGHRS and CDR2 is YFSETQ. V shed 3 bases and J 2 bases; nucleotides not matched to a gene: 5. CDR3 residues: CASSSPTSGGQETQYF. DNA for the CDR3: TGCGCCAGCAGCTCCCCGACTAGCGGGGGACAAGAGACCCAGTACTTC.

J is TRBJ2-7 and V is TRBV25-1, with D hard to call. CDR1 is MGHDK and CDR2 is SYGVNS in the germline V gene. With 3 bases removed from V and 2 bases from J, the gap between germline ends came to 11 bases. This CDR3 spans 14 amino acids. CDR3 amino acids: CASSEIDTTYEQYF. DNA for the CDR3: TGTGCCAGCAGTGAGATCGACACAACCTACGAGCAGTACTTC.

This chain joins TRBV7-3 and TRBJ2-6; no reliable D call. The V end was cut by 5 bases, the J end by 4 bases, with 9 bases between. The CDR3 length is 14 residues. The germline V gene encodes CDR1 SGHTA and CDR2 FQGTGA. CDR3 loop: CASSPGSGANVLTF. CDR3 bases: TGTGCCAGCAGCCCAGGATCGGGGGCCAACGTCCTGACTTTC.

The rearrangement uses TRBV9 and TRBJ2-1, with 14 positions matching TRBD2. CDR1 and CDR2 from the germline V gene are SGDLS and YYNGEE. The ends lost 3 bases at V and 10 bases at J; junction bases unmatched: 6. CDR3 size: 15 residues. The CDR3 region is CASSEGTSGRGEQFF. CDR3 nucleotides: TGTGCCAGCAGCGAGGGGACTAGCGGGAGAGGAGAGCAGTTCTTC.

The genes are TRBV29-1 and TRBJ2-7, with TRBD2 identical over 11 bases. V lost 6 bases and J lost 6; bases outside the gene matches: 13. CDR3 size: 15 residues. Germline CDR1 and CDR2: SQVTM and ANQGSEA. CDR3 nucleotides: TGCAGCGTCTCGGGGGTAGCGGGGGGGCCGGGCGAGCAGTACTTC. It codes for CSVSGVAGGPGEQYF.

The rearrangement joins TRBV28 to TRBJ2-1; 16 bases align to TRBD2. V shed 3 bases, J shed 3 bases, and the junction held 11 bases outside the gene matches. CDR1 MDHEN and CDR2 SYDVKM come from the germline V gene. This CDR3 spans 20 amino acids. The CDR3 DNA reads as TGTGCCAGCAGTTTGTTGGCCGGGACTAGCGGGGGGGCAAACTACAATGAGCAGTTCTTC. Its protein product is CASSLLAGTSGGANYNEQFF. Complete variable domain (other parts from reference TRBV28 and TRBJ2-1): DVKVTQSSRYLVKRTGEKVFLECVQDMDHENMFWYRQDPGLGLRLIYFSYDVKMKEKGDIPEGYSVSREKKERFSLILESASTNQTSMYLCASSLLAGTSGGANYNEQFFGPGTRLTVL.

The J gene is TRBJ1-1, the V gene TRBV7-2; 9 positions agree with TRBD1. Trimming at V came to 4 bases and at J to 11 bases, leaving 5 bases not matched to a gene. This CDR3 has 12 residues. The germline V gene has CDR1 SGHTA and CDR2 FQGNSA. CDR3 loop: CASSYRGREAFF. The CDR3 nucleotides are TGTGCCAGCAGCTACAGGGGGCGCGAGGCTTTCTTT.

The chain is built from TRBV6-5 and TRBJ2-3, with TRBD2 matching over 7 bases. This CDR3 region has 15 residues. Losses at the gene ends were 7 bases for V and 1 base for J; bases not matched to a gene: 8. Germline V gives CDR1 MNHEY, CDR2 SVGAGI. The CDR3 sequence: CASNKGLGRTDTQYF. CDR3 sequence (DNA): TGTGCCAGCAATAAAGGACTAGGCCGCACAGATACGCAGTATTTT.

The V and J genes are TRBV24-1 and TRBJ2-1; 9 bases fit TRBD1. With V trimmed by 1 base and J by 7 bases, 7 bases remained unmatched. Germline V gives CDR1 KGHDR, CDR2 SFDVKD. The CDR3 has 16 residues. The DNA of the CDR3 is TGTGCCACCAGTGATTTATATGGACAGGGGTTGAATGAGCAGTTCTTC. Its protein product is CATSDLYGQGLNEQFF.

The chain has TRBV5-1 and TRBJ2-3, with TRBD2 matching over 7 bases. With V trimmed by 2 bases and J by 9 bases, 15 bases remained unmatched. The CDR3 contains 16 residues. Per germline, CDR1 SGHRS and CDR2 YFSETQ. Here the CDR3 DNA reads TGCGCCAGCAGCTTAGTAGCGGAGGCGACCGGGGGGACGCAGTATTTT. This codes for CASSLVAEATGGTQYF.